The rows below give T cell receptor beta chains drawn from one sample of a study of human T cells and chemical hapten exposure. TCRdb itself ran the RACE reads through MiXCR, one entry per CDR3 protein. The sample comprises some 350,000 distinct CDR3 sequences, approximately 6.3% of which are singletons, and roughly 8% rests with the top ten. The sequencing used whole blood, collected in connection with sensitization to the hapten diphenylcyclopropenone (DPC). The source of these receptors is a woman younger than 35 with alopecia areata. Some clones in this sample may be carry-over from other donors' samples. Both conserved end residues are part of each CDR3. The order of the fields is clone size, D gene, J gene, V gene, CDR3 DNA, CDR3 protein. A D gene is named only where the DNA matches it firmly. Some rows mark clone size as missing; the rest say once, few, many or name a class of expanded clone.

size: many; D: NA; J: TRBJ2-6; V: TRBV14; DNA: TGTGCCAGCAGCGAACAGACTTTGGACTCTGGGGCCAACGTCCTGACTTTC; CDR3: CASSEQTLDSGANVLTF
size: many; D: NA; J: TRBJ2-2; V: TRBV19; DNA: TGTGCCAGTAGTCTCCGAGGACTCGACACCGGGGAGCTGTTTTTT; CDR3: CASSLRGLDTGELFF
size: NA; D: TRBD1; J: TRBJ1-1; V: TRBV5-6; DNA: TGTGCCAGCAGCCAATATGCAGGGGGCACTGAAGCTTTCTTT; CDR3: CASSQYAGGTEAFF
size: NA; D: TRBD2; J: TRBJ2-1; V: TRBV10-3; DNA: TGTGCCACGCAATCAATCAGCGGGGGGGCCGGTCAGGAGCAGTTCTTC; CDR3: CATQSISGGAGQEQFF
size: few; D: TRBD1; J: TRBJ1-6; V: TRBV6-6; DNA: TGTGCCAGCAGTTCAGCCGACAGGGCCGATTCACCCCTCCACTTT; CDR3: CASSSADRADSPLHF
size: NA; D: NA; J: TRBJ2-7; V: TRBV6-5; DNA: TGTGCCAGCAGTTACTCGATGGCCGGGGCCTACGAGCAGTACTTC; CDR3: CASSYSMAGAYEQYF
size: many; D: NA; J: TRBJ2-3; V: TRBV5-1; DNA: TGCGCCAGCAGCTTTGGACCCCGGCCTGGCACAGATACGCAGTATTTT; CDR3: CASSFGPRPGTDTQYF
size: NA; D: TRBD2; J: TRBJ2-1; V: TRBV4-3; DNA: TGCGCCAGCAGCCAAGATCTTACTAAGTCGGGCGGGGGAGAGCAGTTCTTC; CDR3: CASSQDLTKSGGGEQFF
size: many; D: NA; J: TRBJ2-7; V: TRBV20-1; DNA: TGCAGTGCTAGGCCTCGTGGGGGGGCGAGCTCCTACGAGCAGTACTTC; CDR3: CSARPRGGASSYEQYF
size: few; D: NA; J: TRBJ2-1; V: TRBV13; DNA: TGTGCCAGCAGCCAAGAACGGGGGCGAAAATCAGGTTACAATGAGCAGTTCTTC; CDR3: CASSQERGRKSGYNEQFF
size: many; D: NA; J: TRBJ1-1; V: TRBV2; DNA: TGTGCCAGCAGTCGACAGGAACTCACTGAAGCTTTCTTT; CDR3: CASSRQELTEAFF
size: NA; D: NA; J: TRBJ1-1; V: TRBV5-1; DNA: TGCGCCAGCCGCATGAGCACTGAAGCTTTCTTT; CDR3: CASRMSTEAFF
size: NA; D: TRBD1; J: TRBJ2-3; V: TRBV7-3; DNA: TGTGCCAGCAGCGACCGGACAGGTGCAGATACGCAGTATTTT; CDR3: CASSDRTGADTQYF
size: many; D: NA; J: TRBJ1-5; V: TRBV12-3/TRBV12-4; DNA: TGTGCCAGCAGTTTAGCGGGTTTACGAGGTGGGGATCAGCCCCAGCATTTT; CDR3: CASSLAGLRGGDQPQHF
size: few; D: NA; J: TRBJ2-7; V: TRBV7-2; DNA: TGTGCCAGCAGTTTCACCGGGGCAAGCTCCTACGAGCAGTACTTC; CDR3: CASSFTGASSYEQYF
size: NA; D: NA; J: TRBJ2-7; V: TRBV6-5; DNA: TGTGCCAGCAGCAACCAGGGGGGTTTCGCCTACGAGCAGTACTTC; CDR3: CASSNQGGFAYEQYF
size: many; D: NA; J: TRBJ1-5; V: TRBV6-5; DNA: TGTGCCAGCAGTTTCACAGGGATTGGGGGCAATCAGCCCCAGCATTTT; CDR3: CASSFTGIGGNQPQHF
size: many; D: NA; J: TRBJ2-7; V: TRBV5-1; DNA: TGCGCCAGCAGCAACCAATGGGACTACGAGCAGTACTTC; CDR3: CASSNQWDYEQYF
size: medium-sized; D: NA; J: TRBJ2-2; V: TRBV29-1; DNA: TGCAGTGCGGGTCGGGCCGGGGAGCTGTTTTTT; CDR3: CSAGRAGELFF
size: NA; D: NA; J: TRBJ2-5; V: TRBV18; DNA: TGTGCCAGCTCACCGACAGCCCGCCAAGAGACCCAGTACTTC; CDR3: CASSPTARQETQYF
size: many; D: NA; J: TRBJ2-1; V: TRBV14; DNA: TGTGCCAGCAGCCAGGGGGGCCAGCGGGAGCAGTTCTTC; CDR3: CASSQGGQREQFF
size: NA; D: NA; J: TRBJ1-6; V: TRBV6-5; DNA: TGTGCCAGCAGTAGACGGGGTTTCCGCGATTCACCCCTCCACTTT; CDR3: CASSRRGFRDSPLHF
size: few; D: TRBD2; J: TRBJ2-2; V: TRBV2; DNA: TGTGCCAGCATGGGGCGGGGGACCGGGGAGCTGTTTTTT; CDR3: CASMGRGTGELFF
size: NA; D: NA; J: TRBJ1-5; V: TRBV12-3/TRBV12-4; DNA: TGTGCCAGCAGTTTACAGCGTTGGCGGCCCCAGCATTTT; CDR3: CASSLQRWRPQHF
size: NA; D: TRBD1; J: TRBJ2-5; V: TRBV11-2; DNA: TGTGCCAGCAGCACCGACAGGGGGGGAGAGACCCAGTACTTC; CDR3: CASSTDRGGETQYF
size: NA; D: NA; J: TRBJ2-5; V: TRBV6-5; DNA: TGTGCCAGCAGTTACTCGACCAGGGCCCAAGAGACCCAGTACTTC; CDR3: CASSYSTRAQETQYF
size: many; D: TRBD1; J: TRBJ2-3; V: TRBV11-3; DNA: TGTGCCAGCAGCACGACAGGGTCGGATACGCAGTATTTT; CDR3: CASSTTGSDTQYF
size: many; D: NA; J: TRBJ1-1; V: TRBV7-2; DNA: TGTGCCAGCAGCCCCCAACCGTGGGACACTGAAGCTTTCTTT; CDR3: CASSPQPWDTEAFF
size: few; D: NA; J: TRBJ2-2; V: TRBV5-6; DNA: TGTGCCAGCAGCTTGGGGCAAATCACCGGGGAGCTGTTTTTT; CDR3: CASSLGQITGELFF
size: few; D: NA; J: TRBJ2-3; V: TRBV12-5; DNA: TGTGCTAGTGCCCGAACGACGATAAGCACAGATACGCAGTATTTT; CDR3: CASARTTISTDTQYF
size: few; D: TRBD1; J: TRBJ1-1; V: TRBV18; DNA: TGTGCCAGCTCACCTAACGACAGGGTAGGGAACACTGAAGCTTTCTTT; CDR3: CASSPNDRVGNTEAFF
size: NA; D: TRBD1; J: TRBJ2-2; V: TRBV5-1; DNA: TGCGCCAGCAGCATAGGGACAGGCCGATCGAACACCGGGGAGCTGTTTTTT; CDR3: CASSIGTGRSNTGELFF
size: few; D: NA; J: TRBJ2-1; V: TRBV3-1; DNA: TGTGCCAGCAGCCAAGATCTTCGGGCGGGCCGGCAGTTCTTC; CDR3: CASSQDLRAGRQFF
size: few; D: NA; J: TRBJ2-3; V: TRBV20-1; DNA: TGCAGTGCTAGACCCCCGACAGATACGCAGTATTTT; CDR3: CSARPPTDTQYF
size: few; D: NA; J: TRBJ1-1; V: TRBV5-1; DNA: TGCGCCAGCAGCTTGGCTCTGCGGGGCTCGGGTGAAGCTTTCTTT; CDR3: CASSLALRGSGEAFF
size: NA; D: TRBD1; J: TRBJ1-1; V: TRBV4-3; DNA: TGCGCCAGCAGCCAGGGGGACAGGGCCACCAACACTGAAGCTTTCTTT; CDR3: CASSQGDRATNTEAFF
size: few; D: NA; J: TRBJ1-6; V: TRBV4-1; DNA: TGCGCCAGCAGCCAAGATTCCACTTCTTTTACCAATTCACCCCTCCACTTT; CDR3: CASSQDSTSFTNSPLHF
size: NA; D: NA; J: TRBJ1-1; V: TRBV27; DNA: TGTGCCAGCAGCGTACAGCCTCCTACGGCTGAAGCTTTCTTT; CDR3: CASSVQPPTAEAFF
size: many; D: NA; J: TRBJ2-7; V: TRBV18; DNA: TGTGCCAGCTCCCCCCGCCTGGAGCAGTACTTC; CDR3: CASSPRLEQYF
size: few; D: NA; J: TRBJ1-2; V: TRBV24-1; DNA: TGTGCCACCAGTGATACAGGGTTGGATGGCTACACCTTC; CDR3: CATSDTGLDGYTF
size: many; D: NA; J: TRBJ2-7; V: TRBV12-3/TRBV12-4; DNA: TGTGCCAGCAGTTCCCCGCCGGGATACTACGAGCAGTACTTC; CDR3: CASSSPPGYYEQYF
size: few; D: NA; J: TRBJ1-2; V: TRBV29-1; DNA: TGCAGCGTTAGGGCGCCTTATGGCTACACCTTC; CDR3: CSVRAPYGYTF